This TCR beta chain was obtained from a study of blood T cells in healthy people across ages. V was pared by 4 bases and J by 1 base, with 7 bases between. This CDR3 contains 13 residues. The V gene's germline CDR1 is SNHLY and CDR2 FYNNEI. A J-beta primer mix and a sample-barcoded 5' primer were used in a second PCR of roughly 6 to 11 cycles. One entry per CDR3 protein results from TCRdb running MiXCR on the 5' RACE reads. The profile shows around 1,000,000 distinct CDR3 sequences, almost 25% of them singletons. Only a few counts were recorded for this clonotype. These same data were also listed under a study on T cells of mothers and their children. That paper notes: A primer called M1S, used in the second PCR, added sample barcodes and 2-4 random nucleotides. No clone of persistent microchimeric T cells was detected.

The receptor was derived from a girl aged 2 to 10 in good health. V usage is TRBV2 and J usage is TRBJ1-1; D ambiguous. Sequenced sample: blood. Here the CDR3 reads CASSGPSNTEAFF. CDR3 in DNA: TGTGCCAGCAGTGGTCCGTCGAACACTGAAGCTTTCTTT.